Given below is one TCR beta chain in context. The antigen is not known. This PCR relied on a set of 60 Vbeta primers and 13 Jbeta primers. Using immunoSEQ multiplex PCR, the repertoire was profiled, and TCRdb retains in-frame clones only, with some absent. In the table there are 150,000 to 190,000 clones, about 85% of which are singletons. The data were obtained in a study of cytomegalovirus exposure and HLA in healthy donors. CDR1 and CDR2 from the germline V gene are SGHVS and FNYEAQ. This CDR3 spans 15 amino acids. Deletions cut 5 bases from V and 3 bases from J, with 17 bases between. Study-wide results and limits: TCR beta V segments were, for the most part, productive about 87% or about 30% of the time in an earlier analysis. Analysis was carried out at a later point, and it linked a missense DCLRE1C variant to TCR beta V- and J-gene trimming. An analysis that came later showed most CMV-associated TCR beta chains appearing HLA-restricted.

The origin of this receptor is a woman between 18 and 29 years old in good health and CMV-seronegative. Sequences were obtained from PBMCs. V usage is TRBV7-6 and J usage is TRBJ2-7; TRBD2 is a possible D gene (5 bases). The CDR3 reads CASSPTTGRSYEQYF. The CDR3 DNA reads TGTGCCAGCAGCCCCACTACGGGAAGGAGCTACGAGCAGTACTTC.